Listed here are 22 T cell receptor beta chains from one sample, sequenced in a study of T cells in Graves' hyperthyroidism and ophthalmopathy. From RNA transcripts, TCR beta CDR3 regions were amplified. First-round RT-PCR with HTBI primers amplified the TCR CDR3 region. TCRdb re-called the multiplex PCR reads with MiXCR, one entry per CDR3 protein. The data hold more than 600,000 distinct CDR3 sequences, with less than 20% observed a single time. Sequenced input: blood. The receptors were sampled from a man between 18 and 29 years old with Graves' hyperthyroidism.

This clonotype came up a few times. The J gene is TRBJ1-3, the V gene TRBV29-1; D is undetermined. Germline V gene data show CDR1 as SQVTM and CDR2 as ANQGSEA. CDR3 size: 12 residues. Trimming shortened V by 4 bases and J by 9 bases, and 13 bases separated the two germline ends. CDR3 in amino acids: CSVANTGGTIYF. The CDR3 bases are TGCAGCGTTGCTAACACTGGAGGCACCATATATTTT.

This clonotype was counted a few times. The chain links TRBV5-4 to TRBJ2-7; D is possibly TRBD2 (5 bases). This CDR3 is 14 amino acids long. Germline V gene data show CDR1 as SGHNT and CDR2 as YYREEE (reference sequence). Trimming left V 4 bases short and J 3 bases short, with 14 bases between. The CDR3 nucleotides read TGTGCCAGCAGCAAGGAGGCGTCTTACTACGAGCAGTACTTC. Translated, it gives CASSKEASYYEQYF.

The chain recombines TRBV20-1 with TRBJ2-5; D is uncertain. The CDR3 extends over 13 amino acids. The V gene lost 4 bases and the J gene lost 2 bases, with 11 bases spanning the gap. Germline values: CDR1 DFQATT, CDR2 SNEGSKA (reference sequence). In nucleotides, the CDR3 is TGCAGTGCTAAAGGGAAGGGACAAGAGACCCAGTACTTC. Amino acids: CSAKGKGQETQYF.

The sample holds many counts of this clonotype. The chain uses TRBV2 and TRBJ2-2; D is unclear. The CDR3 is made up of 14 amino acids. Germline V lookup: CDR1 SNHLY, CDR2 FYNNEI. V lost 6 bases, J lost 0 bases, and 8 bases lay in between. CDR3 residues: CASRTYANTGELFF. The CDR3 DNA follows: TGTGCCAGCAGAACCTACGCGAACACCGGGGAGCTGTTTTTT.

Many counts were recorded for this clonotype. The chain couples TRBV27 to TRBJ2-7, with D perhaps TRBD2 (5 bases). Germline V CDR1 and CDR2: MNHEY, SMNVEV (reference sequence). This CDR3 spans 15 amino acids. V lost 5 bases and J lost 1, with 15 bases in between. In DNA form, the CDR3 reads TGTGCCAGCAGTACCGATGGAGGAATTTCCTACGAGCAGTACTTC. Translation: CASSTDGGISYEQYF.

This clonotype was seen a few times. This chain joins TRBV7-2 and TRBJ1-1; tentatively, D is TRBD1 (6 bases). CDR3 length: 16 amino acids. V was trimmed by 3 bases and J by 0 bases, leaving 14 bases between them. Germline CDR1 and CDR2: SGHTA and FQGNSA. CDR3 nucleotide sequence: TGTGCCAGCAGCTTCCGGGGGGCAGAAATGAACACTGAAGCTTTCTTT. Translation: CASSFRGAEMNTEAFF.

This clonotype was seen a few times. The V call is TRBV20-1, the J call TRBJ2-1; D is uncertain. The V gene lost 4 bases and the J gene lost 12 bases, with 10 bases spanning the gap. The CDR3 runs to 10 residues. Per germline, CDR1 DFQATT and CDR2 SNEGSKA (reference sequence). CDR3 nucleotide sequence: TGCAGTGCTACGAGATCGATGCAGTTCTTC. This encodes CSATRSMQFF.

This clonotype was recorded many times. The chain has TRBV28 and TRBJ2-7; the D gene is possibly TRBD1 (6 bases). Trimming left V 7 bases short and J 0 bases short, with 10 bases between. Germline CDR1 reads MDHEN; CDR2 reads SYDVKM. This CDR3 has 13 amino acids. This CDR3 is CASTQTGSYEQYF. CDR3 in DNA: TGTGCCAGCACCCAGACAGGCTCCTACGAGCAGTACTTC.

There are many counts of this clonotype. V gene TRBV11-2 combines with J gene TRBJ2-3; D is possibly TRBD1 or TRBD2 (7 bases each). Germline V gene data show CDR1 as SGHAT and CDR2 as FQNNGV. V lost 2 bases and J lost 5, with 14 bases in between. This CDR3 contains 15 residues. CDR3 sequence: CASSLQGGRIDTQYF. The CDR3 coding sequence is TGTGCCAGCAGCTTACAGGGGGGGAGGATAGATACGCAGTATTTT.

The chain joins TRBV7-2 to TRBJ2-2; the D is unclear. Per germline, CDR1 SGHTA and CDR2 FQGNSA. Trimming took 4 bases from V and 0 from J, leaving 6 bases between them. CDR3 length: 14 residues. DNA of the CDR3: TGTGCCAGCAGCTGGGCGACGAACACCGGGGAGCTGTTTTTT. Residues: CASSWATNTGELFF. Looking up the rest from reference TRBV7-2 and TRBJ2-2 gives the full variable domain: GAGVSQSPSNKVTEKGKDVELRCDPISGHTALYWYRQSLGQGLEFLIYFQGNSAPDKSGLPSDRFSAERTGGSVSTLTIQRTQQEDSAVYLCASSWATNTGELFFGEGSRLTVL.

This clonotype has just a few counts. The chain links TRBV3-1 to TRBJ2-3, with no clear D. CDR1 is LGHDT, CDR2 YNNKEL, per germline (reference sequence). V was shortened by 3 bases and J by 10 bases, with 8 bases between the two germline ends. CDR3 length equals 11 residues. The DNA of the CDR3 is TGTGCCAGCAGCCATGGCAGTTCGCAGTATTTT. It yields the protein CASSHGSSQYF.

There are a few counts of this clonotype. This sequence joins TRBV27 and TRBJ2-1; 11 bases agree with TRBD2. The CDR3 runs to 16 residues. V shed 5 bases, J shed 7 bases, and the junction held 10 bases outside the gene matches. In germline, CDR1 is MNHEY, CDR2 SMNVEV (reference sequence). CDR3 protein: CASSKTSGSGVNEQFF. The CDR3, as DNA: TGTGCCAGCAGTAAAACTAGCGGGAGCGGTGTAAATGAGCAGTTCTTC.

The rearrangement joins TRBV20-1 to TRBJ2-7; D possibly corresponds to TRBD2 (6 bases). V lost 0 bases, J lost 4 bases, and 10 bases lay in between. Germline values: CDR1 DFQATT, CDR2 SNEGSKA (reference sequence). The CDR3 has 13 amino acids. CDR3 coding DNA: TGCAGTGCTAGAGAGACTAGTTTATACGAGCAGTACTTC. Translating gives CSARETSLYEQYF.

This clonotype was counted ten times or more. The chain is built from TRBV20-1 and TRBJ1-5, with TRBD1 as a possible D gene (5 bases). Looked up from germline, CDR1 is DFQATT and CDR2 is SNEGSKA (reference sequence). The germline V and J ends were trimmed by 6 bases and 1 base, with 10 bases remaining between them. There are 13 residues in the CDR3. The CDR3 here is CSASGASNQPQHF. CDR3 bases: TGCAGTGCATCCGGGGCCAGCAATCAGCCCCAGCATTTT.

V is TRBV28 and J is TRBJ1-5; a weak D match, TRBD1 (5 bases). The CDR3 has 12 residues. The V end lost 10 bases, the J end lost 7 bases, and 14 bases lay between the germline ends. Per the germline V gene, CDR1 is MDHEN and CDR2 is SYDVKM. The CDR3 protein is CATGSGGQPQHF. The CDR3 DNA reads TGTGCCACTGGGAGCGGGGGACAGCCCCAGCATTTT.

This clonotype was recorded a few times. The V call is TRBV7-8, the J call TRBJ2-2; the D call may be TRBD1 or TRBD2 (6 bases each). V was trimmed by 1 base and J by 0 bases, leaving 12 bases between them. This CDR3 is built from 17 residues. Germline loops: CDR1 SGHVS, CDR2 FQNEAQ. The CDR3, as DNA: TGTGCCAGCAGCTTAGAGGGGGGTCAGACGAACACCGGGGAGCTGTTTTTT. This sequence encodes CASSLEGGQTNTGELFF.

The rearrangement uses TRBV7-9 and TRBJ2-6, with D unclear. In germline, CDR1 is SEHNR, CDR2 FQNEAQ (reference sequence). The CDR3 is 17 residues long. Trimming shortened V by 0 bases and J by 0 bases, and 9 bases separated the two germline ends. CDR3 sequence: CASSLAPGSSGANVLTF. CDR3 nucleotide sequence: TGTGCCAGCAGCTTAGCGCCGGGCAGCTCTGGGGCCAACGTCCTGACTTTC.

In this sample, this clonotype turned up many times. The V and J genes are TRBV6-1 and TRBJ2-7; 12 bases are a match to TRBD2. The J segment lost 2 bases and the V segment lost 5 bases, leaving 4 bases of the junction unmatched. This CDR3 contains 15 residues. Per germline, CDR1 MNHNS and CDR2 SASEGT. CDR3 coding DNA: TGTGCCAGCAGTAAGGGACTAGCGGGCACCTACGAGCAGTACTTC. Its protein is CASSKGLAGTYEQYF.

The sample holds many counts of this clonotype. The chain links TRBV6-2 or TRBV6-3 to TRBJ2-7; 9 positions match TRBD2. Germline-derived CDR1 and CDR2 are MNHEY and SVGEGT. V was pared by 6 bases and J by 0 bases, with 9 bases of the junction left unmatched. This CDR3 region has 16 residues. The CDR3 bases are TGTGCCAGCAGCCCAGTTCCGGGACTAGCCTCCTACGAGCAGTACTTC. Protein: CASSPVPGLASYEQYF.

This clonotype turned up a few times. The rearrangement joins TRBV30 to TRBJ2-2; no definite D call. The CDR3 sequence is 10 residues long. Per germline, CDR1 GTSNPN and CDR2 SVGIG (reference sequence). V was shortened by 2 bases and J by 7 bases, with 2 bases between the two germline ends. This chain's CDR3 is CAWSYGELFF. In DNA form, the CDR3 reads TGTGCCTGGAGTTACGGGGAGCTGTTTTTT.

This clonotype appeared many times. The chain has TRBV2 and TRBJ2-1, with 8 bases identical to TRBD2. V gave up 7 bases and J gave up 8 bases; unmatched junction bases: 25. Germline assignment: CDR1 SNHLY and CDR2 FYNNEI. There are 19 residues in the CDR3. Written as DNA, the CDR3 is TGTGCCAGCACCGGAGCTCCCTTTTTTGCGAACGGACTAGCTGATGAGCAGTTCTTC. Its translation: CASTGAPFFANGLADEQFF.

In its sample, this clonotype was seen a few times. CDR3 DNA sequence: TGTGCCAGCACCCCAGGGGGTGCCTCTGGGGCCAACGTCCTGACTTTC. It specifies CASTPGGASGANVLTF. V gene TRBV12-3 or TRBV12-4 combines with J gene TRBJ2-6; 7 positions match TRBD1. Unmatched junction bases numbered 6, after V lost 7 bases and J lost 0 bases. This CDR3 contains 16 residues.